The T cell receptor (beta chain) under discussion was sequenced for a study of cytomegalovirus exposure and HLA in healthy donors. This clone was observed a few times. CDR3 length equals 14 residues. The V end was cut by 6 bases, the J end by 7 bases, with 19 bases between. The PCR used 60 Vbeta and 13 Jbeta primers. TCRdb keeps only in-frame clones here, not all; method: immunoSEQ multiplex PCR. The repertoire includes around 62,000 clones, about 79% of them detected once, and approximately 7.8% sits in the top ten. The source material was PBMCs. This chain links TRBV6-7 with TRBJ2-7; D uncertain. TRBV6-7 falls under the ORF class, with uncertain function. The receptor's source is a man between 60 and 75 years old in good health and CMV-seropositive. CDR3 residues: CASSPFSPRKEQYF. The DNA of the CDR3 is TGTGCCAGCAGCCCCTTCTCTCCCCGTAAAGAGCAGTACTTC.